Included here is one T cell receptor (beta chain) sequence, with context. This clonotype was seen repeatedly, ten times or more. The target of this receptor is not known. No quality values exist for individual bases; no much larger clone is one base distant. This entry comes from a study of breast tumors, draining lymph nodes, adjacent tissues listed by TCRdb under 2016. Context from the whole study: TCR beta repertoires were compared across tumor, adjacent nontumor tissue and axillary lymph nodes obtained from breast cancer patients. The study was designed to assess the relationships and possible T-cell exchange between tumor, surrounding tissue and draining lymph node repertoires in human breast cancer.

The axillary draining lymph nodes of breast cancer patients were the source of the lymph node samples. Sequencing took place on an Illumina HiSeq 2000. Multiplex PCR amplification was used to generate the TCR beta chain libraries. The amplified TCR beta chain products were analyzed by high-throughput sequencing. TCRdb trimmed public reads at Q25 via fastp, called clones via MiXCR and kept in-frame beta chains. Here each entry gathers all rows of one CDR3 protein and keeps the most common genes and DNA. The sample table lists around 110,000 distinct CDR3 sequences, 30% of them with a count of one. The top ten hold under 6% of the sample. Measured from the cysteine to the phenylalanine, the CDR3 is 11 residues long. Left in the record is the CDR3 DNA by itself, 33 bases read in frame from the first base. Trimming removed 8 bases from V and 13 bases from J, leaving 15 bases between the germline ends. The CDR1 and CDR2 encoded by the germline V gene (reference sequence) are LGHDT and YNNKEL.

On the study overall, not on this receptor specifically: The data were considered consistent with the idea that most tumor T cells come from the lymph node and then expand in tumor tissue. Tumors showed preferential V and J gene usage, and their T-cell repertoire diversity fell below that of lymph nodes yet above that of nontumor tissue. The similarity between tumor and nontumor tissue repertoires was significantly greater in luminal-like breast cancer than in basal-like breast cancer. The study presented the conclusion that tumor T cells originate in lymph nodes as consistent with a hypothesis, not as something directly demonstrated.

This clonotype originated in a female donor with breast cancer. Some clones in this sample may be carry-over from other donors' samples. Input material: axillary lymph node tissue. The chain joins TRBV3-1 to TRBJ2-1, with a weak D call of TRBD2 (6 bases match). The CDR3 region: CASGGSTSQFF. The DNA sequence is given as TGTGCCAGCGGTGGGAGCACTAGCCAGTTCTTC.